The clone carrying this TCR beta chain was counted at least ten times. What it recognizes is unknown. The germline V gene has CDR1 SGHTA and CDR2 FQGNSA. The V gene lost 2 bases and the J gene lost 8 bases, with 12 bases spanning the gap. The CDR3 totals 14 residues. This entry belongs to a study of T cell repertoires in cytomegalovirus infection. Turning to the study itself: The authors used CMV epitopes that were HLA-C-restricted (recently identified) and HLA-B-restricted (well studied). Public TCR beta signatures provided an indication of both CMV infection and a matching HLA type.

TCRdb called the reads again in MiXCR, with one record for every CDR3 protein. In the table there are hundreds of thousands of distinct CDR3 sequences, roughly 31% of which are singletons. General study findings and limits: Individuals carrying CMV plus the relevant HLA were identified by cumulative frequency of public TCR beta families. HLA-C-restricted CMV clonotypes gave the most frequent clonotype in two of eight donors.

This TCR was sampled from a human donor in good health (CMV status not recorded). Some clones in this sample may be carry-over from other donors' samples. The rearrangement links TRBV7-2 to TRBJ1-4; perhaps TRBD1 as D (6 bases). The sample here was cultured CD8+ T cells from PBMCs, taken from culture after CMV antigen stimulation. Written as DNA, the CDR3 is TGTGCCAGCAGCTTACGGGGGGCGAGGGAAAAACTGTTTTTT. Encoded protein: CASSLRGAREKLFF.